Below, one TCR beta chain is given with its context. No antigen is known for it. Nothing much larger sits one base from this clone, and base qualities are not available. V and J are trimmed by 11 bases and 4 bases, and the gene matches miss 14 bases of the junction. Reading the germline V gene (reference sequence) gives CDR1 LGHDT and CDR2 YNNKEL. There are 15 amino acids in the CDR3, from cysteine to phenylalanine inclusive. Only CDR3 DNA remains: 45 bases, in frame from the first base. The data are from a study of blood T cells in healthy people across ages (dated by TCRdb to the mid-2010s). With respect to the entire study: In model experiments, template switching captured roughly one uniquely barcoded TCR beta cDNA molecule for every two T cells. To track age-related changes in TCR beta repertoire diversity, the study relied on deep sequencing normalized with unique cDNA molecular identifiers. Donors were grouped into four age groups: young (average about 15 years), middle-aged (around 39), aged (around 60) and long-lived (around 80). To avoid experimental bias, donors of different ages were distributed randomly across sequencing lanes. Two additional independent replicas of 1 million unique cDNA reads from the same blood draw were analyzed for two donors (one aged 18 to 29 and one aged 80 or older). What the study reported, not specific to this receptor: Observed TCR beta diversity per million T cells fell roughly linearly with age, and a significant reduction was already apparent by age around 40. Bulk unsorted PBMC profiling prevented conclusive comparison of naive and antigen-experienced compartments. There was a strong correlation between observed TCR beta diversity and the percentage of naive T cells measured by flow cytometry. Estimates of total diversity based on one million sequenced T cells were regarded as lower bounds and as underestimates. The long-lived group showed more naive CD4+ T cells, fewer expanded clones and increased TCR diversity than the aged group, suggesting age selection. Donor CMV infection status was unknown, potentially confounding age-related changes in expanded clonotypes.

The method was 5' RACE. TCRdb records Illumina HiSeq 2500 as the sequencer. A second PCR of roughly 6 to 12 cycles was run with a J-beta primer mix and a sample-barcoded 5' primer. A unique molecular identifier was introduced onto each TCR beta cDNA molecule by a template-switch 5' adaptor carrying 12 random nucleotides. Each sample yielded at least 2.5 million CDR3-containing paired-end reads. All of the RNA was converted into first-strand cDNA using the Mint cDNA synthesis kit, with a TRBC-specific oligonucleotide serving as the primer. After uracil-DNA glycosylase treatment, a first 18-cycle PCR used universal primers M1SS and BC2_uni_R on all cDNA. For the original study's pipeline: Each sample was normalized by randomly selecting 1 million high-quality reads, each carrying a distinct molecular identifier. Reads sharing molecular identifiers were discarded rather than binned into consensus sequences. MiTCR, run with a Q25 quality threshold and the strictest error-elimination algorithm, handled CDR3 identification, clonotype clustering and error correction. Lower-bound total TCR beta diversity was estimated with a nonparametric unseen species model using Euler transformation. TCRdb handled the public reads itself, with Q25 trimming in fastp and clone calling in MiXCR, and kept productive beta chains. Every CDR3 protein is listed once, alongside the most common genes and DNA of its rows. The V and J calls reflect TCRdb's pipeline rather than the authors' work. The sample contains about a million distinct CDR3 sequences, around 54% of them found a single time. Jointly, the top ten make up about a fifth of the sample.

The roughly 39 donors, aged roughly 6 to 100 years, were systemically healthy Caucasian individuals from Russia. Roughly 11 milliliters of peripheral blood were drawn from each donor into EDTA-treated Vacutainer tubes. Ficoll-Paque density-gradient centrifugation was used to isolate PBMCs, with at least 7 million per sample. Total RNA was extracted from PBMCs with Trizol reagent, with at least 6 micrograms obtained per sample. Naive CD45RAhigh/CD27high T cell percentages were measured by flow cytometry on a PBMC aliquot from every donor. Rearrangement joined TRBV3-1 to TRBJ2-1, with 7 bases matching TRBD1. Sequenced material: blood. This receptor was taken from a woman aged 60-75 years in good health. This receptor has the CDR3 CAVSPGGRVYNEQFF. In nucleotide form, the sequence is TGTGCCGTCAGCCCAGGGGGACGAGTTTACAATGAGCAGTTCTTC.